The 5 T cell receptor beta chains reported below all come from one sample, sequenced in a study of blood T cell repertoires in COVID-19. Using immunoSEQ multiplex PCR, the repertoire was profiled, and TCRdb retains in-frame clones only, with some absent. The sample lists around 78,000 clones; over 70% were seen once. Sequencing was done on a sample of peripheral blood. These receptor sequences come from a man aged 45 to 65 with active COVID-19.

The V and J genes are TRBV5-5 and TRBJ1-2, with TRBD1 matching 12 bases. Germline CDR1 reads SGHKS; CDR2 reads YYEKEE (reference sequence). Trimming cost V 4 bases and J 0 bases; bases outside gene matches: 7. The CDR3 totals 17 residues. The CDR3 sequence: CASSQGQGASANYGYTF. The CDR3 DNA reads as TGTGCCAGCAGCCAGGGACAGGGGGCCTCCGCTAACTATGGCTACACCTTC. The variable domain in full, with the rest retrieved from reference TRBV5-5 and TRBJ1-2, is DAGVTQSPTHLIKTRGQQVTLRCSPISGHKSVSWYQQVLGQGPQFIFQYYEKEERGRGNFPDRFSARQFPNYSSELNVNALLLGDSALYLCASSQGQGASANYGYTFGSGTRLTVV.

The chain links TRBV4-2 to TRBJ2-7, with TRBD2 identical over 12 bases. V shed 3 bases, J shed 4 bases, and the junction held 7 bases outside the gene matches. CDR1 and CDR2 (germline): LGHNA, YNFKEQ. This CDR3 is built from 16 residues. The CDR3 bases are TGTGCCAGCAGCCAGGGGGAGACTAGCGGGAGTTACGAGCAGTACTTC. The encoded protein is CASSQGETSGSYEQYF.

The gene calls are TRBV20-1 and TRBJ2-1; D possibly corresponds to TRBD2 (6 bases). Trimming took 3 bases from V and 1 from J, leaving 13 bases between them. The CDR3 is 15 amino acids. Germline V lookup: CDR1 DFQATT, CDR2 SNEGSKA (reference sequence). The DNA of the CDR3 is TGCAGTGCTAGTCTCGGGAGAGGGTCCTACAATGAGCAGTTCTTC. Protein product: CSASLGRGSYNEQFF.

This clone was recorded once. The chain joins TRBV28 to TRBJ2-7; D remains unclear. The CDR3 contains 14 residues. The germline gives CDR1 MDHEN, CDR2 SYDVKM. Between the trimmed V and J ends, which lost 3 bases and 2 bases, there was a span of 11 bases. The CDR3 here is CASSFNPKPYEQYF. CDR3 DNA sequence: TGTGCCAGCAGTTTTAACCCGAAGCCCTACGAGCAGTACTTC.

V gene TRBV5-1 combines with J gene TRBJ2-1, with 7 positions matching TRBD1. The CDR3 is made up of 17 amino acids. Per germline, CDR1 SGHRS and CDR2 YFSETQ. J was trimmed by 7 bases and V by 0 bases; bases with no gene match: 13. The DNA of the CDR3 is TGCGCCAGCAGCTTGGCCCATCCGGGACAGATAACGAATGAGCAGTTCTTC. Translated, it gives CASSLAHPGQITNEQFF.